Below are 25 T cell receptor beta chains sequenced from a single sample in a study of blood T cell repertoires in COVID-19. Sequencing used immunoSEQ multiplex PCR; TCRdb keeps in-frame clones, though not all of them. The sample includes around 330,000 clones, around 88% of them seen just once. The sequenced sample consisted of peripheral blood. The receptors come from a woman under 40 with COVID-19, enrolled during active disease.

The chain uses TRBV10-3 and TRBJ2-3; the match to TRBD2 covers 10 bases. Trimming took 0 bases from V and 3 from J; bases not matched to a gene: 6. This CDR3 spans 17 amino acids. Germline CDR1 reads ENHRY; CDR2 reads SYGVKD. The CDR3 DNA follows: TGTGCCATCAGTGAGTCGGTAGCGGGGGGCCAAACAGATACGCAGTATTTT. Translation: CAISESVAGGQTDTQYF.

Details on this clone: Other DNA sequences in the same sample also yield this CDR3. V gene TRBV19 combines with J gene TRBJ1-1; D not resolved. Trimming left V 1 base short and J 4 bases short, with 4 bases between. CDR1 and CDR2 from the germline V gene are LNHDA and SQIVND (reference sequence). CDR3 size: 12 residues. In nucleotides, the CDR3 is TGTGCCAGTAGTATAGGGCTCACTGAAGCTTTCTTT. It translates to CASSIGLTEAFF.

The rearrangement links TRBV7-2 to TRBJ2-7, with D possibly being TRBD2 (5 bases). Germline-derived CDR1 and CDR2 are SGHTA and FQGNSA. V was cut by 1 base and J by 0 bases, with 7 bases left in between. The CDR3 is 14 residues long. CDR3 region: CASSLVTSSYEQYF. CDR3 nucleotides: TGTGCCAGCAGCTTAGTCACTAGCTCCTACGAGCAGTACTTC.

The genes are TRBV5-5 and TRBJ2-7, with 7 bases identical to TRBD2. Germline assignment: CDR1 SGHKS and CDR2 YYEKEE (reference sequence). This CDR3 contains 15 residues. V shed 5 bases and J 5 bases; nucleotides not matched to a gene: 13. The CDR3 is CASSFRASGRNEQYF. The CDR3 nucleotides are TGTGCCAGCAGTTTCAGGGCTAGCGGAAGGAACGAGCAGTACTTC.

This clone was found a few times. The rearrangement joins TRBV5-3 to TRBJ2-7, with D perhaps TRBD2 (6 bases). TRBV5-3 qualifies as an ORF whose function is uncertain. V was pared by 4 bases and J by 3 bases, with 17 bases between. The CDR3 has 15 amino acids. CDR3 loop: CARSPSTRLFYEQYF. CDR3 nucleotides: TGTGCCAGAAGCCCATCGACTAGACTTTTCTACGAGCAGTACTTC.

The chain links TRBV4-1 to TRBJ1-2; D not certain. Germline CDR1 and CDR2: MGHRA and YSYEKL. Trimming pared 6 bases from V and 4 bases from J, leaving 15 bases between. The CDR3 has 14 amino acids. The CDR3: CASSPEGSVYGYTF. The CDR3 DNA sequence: TGCGCCAGCAGTCCCGAGGGCAGTGTCTATGGCTACACCTTC.

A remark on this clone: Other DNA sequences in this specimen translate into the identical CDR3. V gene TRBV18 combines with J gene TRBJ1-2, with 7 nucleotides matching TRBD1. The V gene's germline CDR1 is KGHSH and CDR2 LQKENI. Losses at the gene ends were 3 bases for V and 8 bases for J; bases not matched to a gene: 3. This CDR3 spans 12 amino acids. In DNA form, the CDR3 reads TGTGCCAGCTCACCCCAGGGGGGAGGCTACACCTTC. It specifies CASSPQGGGYTF.

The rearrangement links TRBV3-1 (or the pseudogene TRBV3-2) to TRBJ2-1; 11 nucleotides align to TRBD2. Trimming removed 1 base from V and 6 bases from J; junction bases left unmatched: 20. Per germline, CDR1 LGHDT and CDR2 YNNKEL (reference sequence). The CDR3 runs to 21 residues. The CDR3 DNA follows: TGTGCCAGCAGCCAAGCTTTCCCGAGACCCGCGTCTAGCGGGGGGACCAATGAGCAGTTCTTC. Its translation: CASSQAFPRPASSGGTNEQFF.

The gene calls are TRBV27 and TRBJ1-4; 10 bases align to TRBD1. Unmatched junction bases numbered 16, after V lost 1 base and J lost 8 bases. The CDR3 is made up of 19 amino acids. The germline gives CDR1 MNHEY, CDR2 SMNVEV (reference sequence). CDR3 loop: CASSLFPPTGGAYTEKLFF. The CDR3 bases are TGTGCCAGCAGTTTATTCCCCCCGACAGGGGGCGCGTATACAGAAAAACTGTTTTTT.

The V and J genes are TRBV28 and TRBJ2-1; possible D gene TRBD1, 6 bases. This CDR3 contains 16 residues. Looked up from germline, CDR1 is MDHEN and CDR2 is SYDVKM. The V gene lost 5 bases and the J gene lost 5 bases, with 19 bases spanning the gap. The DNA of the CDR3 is TGTGCCAGCAGTCCCGCCGGGACACCGACCCACAATGAGCAGTTCTTC. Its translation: CASSPAGTPTHNEQFF. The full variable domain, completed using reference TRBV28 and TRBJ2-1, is DVKVTQSSRYLVKRTGEKVFLECVQDMDHENMFWYRQDPGLGLRLIYFSYDVKMKEKGDIPEGYSVSREKKERFSLILESASTNQTSMYLCASSPAGTPTHNEQFFGPGTRLTVL.

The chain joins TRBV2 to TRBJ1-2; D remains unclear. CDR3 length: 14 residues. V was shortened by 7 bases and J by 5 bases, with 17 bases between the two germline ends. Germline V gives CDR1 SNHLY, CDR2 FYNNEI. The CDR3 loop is CASIPGVAGYGYTF. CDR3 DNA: TGTGCCAGCATCCCCGGGGTGGCAGGATATGGCTACACCTTC.

The CDR3 loop reads CASSPAGTPLGGELFF. CDR3 in DNA: TGTGCCAGCAGCCCTGCCGGGACACCTTTAGGCGGGGAGCTGTTTTTT. The chain uses TRBV5-6 and TRBJ2-2; possibly TRBD1 for D (6 bases). Trimming pared 4 bases from V and 7 bases from J, leaving 20 bases between. This CDR3 comprises 16 residues. Per germline, CDR1 SGHDT and CDR2 YYEEEE.

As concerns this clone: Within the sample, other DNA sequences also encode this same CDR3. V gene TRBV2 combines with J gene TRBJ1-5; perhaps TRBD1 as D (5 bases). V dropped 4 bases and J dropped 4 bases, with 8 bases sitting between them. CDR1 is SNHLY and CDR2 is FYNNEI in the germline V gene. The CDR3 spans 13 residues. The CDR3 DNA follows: TGTGCCAGCAGTGGGGGGGGGAATCAGCCCCAGCATTTT. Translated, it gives CASSGGGNQPQHF. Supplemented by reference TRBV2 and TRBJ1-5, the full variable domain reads EPEVTQTPSHQVTQMGQEVILRCVPISNHLYFYWYRQILGQKVEFLVSFYNNEISEKSEIFDDQFSVERPDGSNFTLKIRSTKLEDSAMYFCASSGGGNQPQHFGDGTRLSIL.

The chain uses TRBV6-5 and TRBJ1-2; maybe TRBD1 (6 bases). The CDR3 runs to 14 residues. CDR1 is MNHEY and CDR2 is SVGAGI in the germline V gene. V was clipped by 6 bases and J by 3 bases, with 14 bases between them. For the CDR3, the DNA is TGTGCCAGCAGGTTCTCAGGGGTGGACTATGGCTACACCTTC. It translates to CASRFSGVDYGYTF.

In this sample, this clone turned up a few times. CDR3 DNA: TGCGCCAGCAGATCCACAGGGGGGACTCGAGCTTTCTTT. Protein: CASRSTGGTRAFF. The rearrangement joins TRBV5-1 to TRBJ1-1; 8 bases are shared with TRBD1. V gave up 5 bases and J gave up 10 bases; unmatched junction bases: 10. The CDR3 extends over 13 amino acids. Germline CDR1 and CDR2: SGHRS and YFSETQ.

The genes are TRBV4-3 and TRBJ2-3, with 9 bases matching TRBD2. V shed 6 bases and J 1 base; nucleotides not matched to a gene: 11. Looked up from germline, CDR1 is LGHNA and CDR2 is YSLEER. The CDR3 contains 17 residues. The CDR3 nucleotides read TGCGCCAGCAGAGCCTTGGCGGGGGGGGGCGGCACAGATACGCAGTATTTT. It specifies CASRALAGGGGTDTQYF.

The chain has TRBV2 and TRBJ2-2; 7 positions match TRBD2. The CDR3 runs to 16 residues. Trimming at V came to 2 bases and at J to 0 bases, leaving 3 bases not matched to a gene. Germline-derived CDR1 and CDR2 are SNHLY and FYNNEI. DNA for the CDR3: TGTGCCAGCAGTGAATTCGGGGGGTCGAACACCGGGGAGCTGTTTTTT. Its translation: CASSEFGGSNTGELFF.

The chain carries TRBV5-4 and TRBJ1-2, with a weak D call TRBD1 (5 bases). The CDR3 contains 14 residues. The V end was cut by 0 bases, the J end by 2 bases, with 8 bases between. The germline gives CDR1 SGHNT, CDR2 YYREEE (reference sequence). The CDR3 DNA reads TGTGCCAGCAGCTTGGTGGGGCAGAACTATGGCTACACCTTC. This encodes CASSLVGQNYGYTF.

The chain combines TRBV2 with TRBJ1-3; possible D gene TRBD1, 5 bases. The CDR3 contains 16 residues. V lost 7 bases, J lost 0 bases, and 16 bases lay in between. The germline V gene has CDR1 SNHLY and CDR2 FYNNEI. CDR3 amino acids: CASTPGQGFSGNTIYF. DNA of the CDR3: TGTGCCAGCACCCCCGGTCAGGGTTTCTCTGGAAACACCATATATTTT.

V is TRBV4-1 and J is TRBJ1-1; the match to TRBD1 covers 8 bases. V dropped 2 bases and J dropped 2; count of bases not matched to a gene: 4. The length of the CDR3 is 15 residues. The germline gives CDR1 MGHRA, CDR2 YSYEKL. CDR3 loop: CASSQRDRRNTEAFF. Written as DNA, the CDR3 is TGCGCCAGCAGCCAAAGGGACAGGCGTAACACTGAAGCTTTCTTT.

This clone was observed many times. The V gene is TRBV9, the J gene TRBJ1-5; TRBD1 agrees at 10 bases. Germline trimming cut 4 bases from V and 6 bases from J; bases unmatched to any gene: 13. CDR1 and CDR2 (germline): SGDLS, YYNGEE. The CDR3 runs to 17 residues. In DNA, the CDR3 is TGTGCCAGCAGCCTCCGGGACAGGGGCGTGGGGGGTCAGCCCCAGCATTTT. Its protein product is CASSLRDRGVGGQPQHF. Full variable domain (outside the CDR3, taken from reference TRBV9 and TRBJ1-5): DSGVTQTPKHLITATGQRVTLRCSPRSGDLSVYWYQQSLDQGLQFLIQYYNGEERAKGNILERFSAQQFPDLHSELNLSSLELGDSALYFCASSLRDRGVGGQPQHFGDGTRLSIL.

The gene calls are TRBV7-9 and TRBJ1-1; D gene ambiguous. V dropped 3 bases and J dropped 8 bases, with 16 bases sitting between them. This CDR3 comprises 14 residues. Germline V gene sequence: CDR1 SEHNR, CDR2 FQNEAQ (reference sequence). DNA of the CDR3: TGTGCCAGCAGCTTTTATGACGGGCGGGGAGAAGCTTTCTTT. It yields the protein CASSFYDGRGEAFF.

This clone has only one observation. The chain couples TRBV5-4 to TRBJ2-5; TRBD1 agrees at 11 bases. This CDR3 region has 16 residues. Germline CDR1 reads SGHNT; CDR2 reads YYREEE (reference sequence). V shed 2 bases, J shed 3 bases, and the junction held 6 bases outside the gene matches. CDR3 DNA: TGTGCCAGCAGCTTAGGGGGGACAGGGGGAAAAGAGACCCAGTACTTC. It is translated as CASSLGGTGGKETQYF.

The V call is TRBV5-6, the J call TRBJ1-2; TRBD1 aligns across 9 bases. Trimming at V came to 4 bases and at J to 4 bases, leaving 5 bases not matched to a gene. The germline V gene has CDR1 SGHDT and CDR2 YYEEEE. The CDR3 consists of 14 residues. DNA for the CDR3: TGTGCCAGCAGCCAAATGGACAGGGGCTATGGCTACACCTTC. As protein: CASSQMDRGYGYTF. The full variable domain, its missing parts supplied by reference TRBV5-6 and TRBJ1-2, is DAGVTQSPTHLIKTRGQQVTLRCSPKSGHDTVSWYQQALGQGPQFIFQYYEEEERQRGNFPDRFSGHQFPNYSSELNVNALLLGDSALYLCASSQMDRGYGYTFGSGTRLTVV.

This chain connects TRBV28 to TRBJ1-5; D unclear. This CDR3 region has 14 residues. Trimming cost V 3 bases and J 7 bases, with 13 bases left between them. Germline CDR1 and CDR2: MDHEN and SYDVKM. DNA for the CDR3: TGTGCCAGCAGTTTCCTGGCGTCGGGACAGCCCCAGCATTTT. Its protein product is CASSFLASGQPQHF.